These 24 T cell receptor beta chains were all obtained from the same sample, sequenced in a study of regulatory dendritic cells for organ transplantation. The table came from immunoSEQ multiplex PCR; TCRdb's copy has only in-frame clones and leaves some out. Of roughly 30,000 clones detected, approximately 86% appear once; the ten largest clones hold over 0.35%. The sample taken for sequencing was naive CD8+ T cells from blood. Subset meaning: CD45RA+ naive T cells. The receptors stem from a human donor in good health.

The chain combines TRBV9 with TRBJ2-7; 8 nucleotides agree with TRBD1. Germline values: CDR1 SGDLS, CDR2 YYNGEE. The CDR3 has 13 residues. V lost 4 bases, J lost 3 bases, and 3 bases stayed unmatched. CDR3 residues: CASSPGQGYEQYF. In DNA, the CDR3 is TGTGCCAGCAGCCCAGGACAGGGCTACGAGCAGTACTTC. Variable domain in full (rest from reference TRBV9 and TRBJ2-7): DSGVTQTPKHLITATGQRVTLRCSPRSGDLSVYWYQQSLDQGLQFLIQYYNGEERAKGNILERFSAQQFPDLHSELNLSSLELGDSALYFCASSPGQGYEQYFGPGTRLTVT.

This rearrangement joins TRBV11-3 to TRBJ1-2; D may be TRBD1 (6 bases). Trimming removed 6 bases at V and 6 bases at J, with 14 bases between. From germline, CDR1 is SGHNT and CDR2 YENEEA. The CDR3 sequence is 13 residues long. CDR3 loop: CASSSDTGNGYTF. CDR3 bases: TGTGCCAGCAGTTCTGACACAGGGAATGGCTACACCTTC.

The sample holds a few counts of this clone. The chain employs TRBV5-4 and TRBJ1-2, with TRBD1 as a possible D gene (6 bases). CDR3 size: 13 residues. The germline gives CDR1 SGHNT, CDR2 YYREEE (reference sequence). V gave up 3 bases and J gave up 7 bases, with 13 bases separating them. CDR3 loop: CASSSSGAGGYTF. The CDR3 nucleotides read TGTGCCAGCAGCTCGTCAGGGGCGGGTGGCTACACCTTC.

The chain links TRBV7-6 to TRBJ1-1; TRBD1 matches at 7 bases. V shed 4 bases and J 1 base; nucleotides not matched to a gene: 3. The V gene's germline CDR1 is SGHVS and CDR2 FNYEAQ. This CDR3 has 14 amino acids. The DNA of the CDR3 is TGTGCCAGCAGCTGGCGGACAGGGAACACTGAAGCTTTCTTT. Translating it yields CASSWRTGNTEAFF.

This sequence joins TRBV19 and TRBJ1-5, with D possibly matching TRBD1 (6 bases). The CDR3 length is 14 residues. V was trimmed by 3 bases and J by 7 bases, leaving 13 bases between them. Germline CDR1 is LNHDA and CDR2 is SQIVND (reference sequence). The CDR3 spells CASSMRGGDQPQHF. CDR3 coding DNA: TGTGCCAGTAGTATGAGAGGGGGGGACCAGCCCCAGCATTTT.

The chain is built from TRBV7-9 and TRBJ2-7, with D possibly TRBD1 on 7 matching bases. Trimming stripped 3 bases from V and 1 base from J, with 16 bases between. In germline, CDR1 is SEHNR, CDR2 FQNEAQ (reference sequence). The CDR3 sequence is 16 residues long. In DNA, the CDR3 is TGTGCCAGCAGCTTTGGAACGCGGGACAGATCCTACGAGCAGTACTTC. Residues: CASSFGTRDRSYEQYF. The whole variable domain, filled in from reference TRBV7-9 and TRBJ2-7, reads DTGVSQNPRHKITKRGQNVTFRCDPISEHNRLYWYRQTLGQGPEFLTYFQNEAQLEKSRLLSDRFSAERPKGSFSTLEIQRTEQGDSAMYLCASSFGTRDRSYEQYFGPGTRLTVT.

This rearrangement joins TRBV7-2 to TRBJ2-5, with 12 bases matching TRBD2. V gave up 5 bases and J gave up 7 bases; unmatched junction bases: 17. The CDR3 runs to 18 residues. The germline gives CDR1 SGHTA, CDR2 FQGNSA. CDR3 sequence reads: CASSQGLAGTGRKGTQYF. The CDR3 DNA is TGTGCCAGCAGCCAAGGACTAGCGGGGACCGGTCGAAAGGGGACCCAGTACTTC.

In this sample, this clone turned up once. The V gene is TRBV27, the J gene TRBJ2-7; TRBD1 aligns across 10 bases. Germline CDR1 is MNHEY and CDR2 is SMNVEV (reference sequence). The CDR3 length is 14 residues. Trimming at V came to 8 bases and at J to 3 bases, leaving 7 bases not matched to a gene. This CDR3 reads CASGTRTGGYEQYF. The DNA for the CDR3 is TGTGCCAGCGGTACCAGGACAGGGGGCTACGAGCAGTACTTC.

This chain uses TRBV6-5 with TRBJ1-1, with 7 bases lining up with TRBD1. V lost 6 bases, J lost 3 bases, and 7 bases stayed unmatched. Looked up from germline, CDR1 is MNHEY and CDR2 is SVGAGI. There are 14 residues in the CDR3. Here the CDR3 reads CASRQGGGDTEAFF. DNA of the CDR3: TGTGCCAGCAGACAAGGGGGCGGGGACACTGAAGCTTTCTTT.

This chain uses TRBV6-5 with TRBJ2-1, with TRBD2 identical over 10 bases. In germline, CDR1 is MNHEY, CDR2 SVGAGI. With 7 bases clipped from V and 2 bases from J, the junction kept 2 bases outside the gene matches. This CDR3 comprises 14 residues. The CDR3 bases are TGTGCCAGCACCAGCGGGGGGGCCTACAATGAGCAGTTCTTC. Protein: CASTSGGAYNEQFF.

The chain has TRBV27 and TRBJ2-7; 9 nucleotides agree with TRBD2. CDR1 is MNHEY, CDR2 SMNVEV, per germline (reference sequence). This CDR3 region has 15 residues. J gave up 4 bases and V 4 bases, and 8 bases lay outside the gene matches. The CDR3 DNA reads TGTGCCAGCAGTTCGGCTAGCGGGGAGAAATACGAGCAGTACTTC. This gives the protein CASSSASGEKYEQYF.

This clone was seen only once. The gene calls are TRBV7-2 and TRBJ2-1, with 10 bases identical to TRBD2. V shed 3 bases, J shed 3 bases, and the junction held 8 bases outside the gene matches. The CDR3 runs to 17 residues. Germline CDR1 reads SGHTA; CDR2 reads FQGNSA. The CDR3 sequence is CASSFPASGGLYNEQFF. CDR3 coding DNA: TGTGCCAGCAGCTTTCCCGCTAGCGGGGGCCTCTACAATGAGCAGTTCTTC.

The chain uses TRBV7-9 and TRBJ2-1, with 7 bases identical to TRBD2. V lost 4 bases, J lost 6 bases, and 6 bases stayed unmatched. There are 14 residues in the CDR3. Germline loops: CDR1 SEHNR, CDR2 FQNEAQ (reference sequence). This chain's CDR3 is CASSWTGTTNEQFF. In nucleotides, the CDR3 is TGTGCCAGCAGCTGGACCGGGACTACCAATGAGCAGTTCTTC.

This clone was detected a few times. For the CDR3, the DNA is TGTGCCAGCAGTTCTGCGTCGGGGGGCGCGACTTCACCCCTCCACTTT. Translating gives CASSSASGGATSPLHF. V gene TRBV6-5 combines with J gene TRBJ1-6, with D perhaps matching TRBD1 (6 bases). The V gene's germline CDR1 is MNHEY and CDR2 SVGAGI. The CDR3 loop spans 16 amino acids. Trimming removed 4 bases from V and 9 bases from J, with 19 bases in between.

This sequence joins TRBV7-8 and TRBJ1-2; no firm D call. Germline-derived CDR1 and CDR2 are SGHVS and FQNEAQ. The CDR3 is 12 residues long. Between the trimmed V and J ends, which lost 2 bases and 9 bases, there was a span of 10 bases. The CDR3 sequence: CASSLQQERYTF. CDR3 nucleotide sequence: TGTGCCAGCAGCTTACAGCAGGAACGCTACACCTTC.

The rearrangement joins TRBV4-1 to TRBJ2-3; no clear D gene. Germline CDR1 MGHRA, CDR2 YSYEKL. The CDR3 is 15 amino acids. V lost 1 base and J 2 bases, leaving 10 bases between the germline ends. CDR3 amino acids: CASSQARPNTDTQYF. The CDR3 region has the DNA TGCGCCAGCAGCCAAGCCCGTCCTAACACAGATACGCAGTATTTT.

This clone was seen a handful of times. The rearrangement joins TRBV2 to TRBJ2-2; D may be TRBD1 (5 bases). Germline CDR1 and CDR2: SNHLY and FYNNEI. The CDR3 runs 15 residues. V shed 2 bases and J shed 6 bases, with 13 bases lying between them. CDR3 region: CASSERQGIAGELFF. In nucleotides, the CDR3 is TGTGCCAGCAGTGAACGGCAGGGAATCGCCGGGGAGCTGTTTTTT.

The genes are TRBV5-4 and TRBJ2-7, with TRBD2 identical over 8 bases. Germline values: CDR1 SGHNT, CDR2 YYREEE (reference sequence). CDR3 size: 15 residues. The V segment lost 0 bases and the J segment 5 bases; nucleotides outside the gene matches: 7. The CDR3 spells CASSLVRLAIHEQYF. As DNA, the CDR3 is TGTGCCAGCAGCTTGGTTCGACTAGCGATCCACGAGCAGTACTTC.

In this sample, this clone turned up once. The V gene is TRBV19, the J gene TRBJ2-7; possible D gene TRBD2, 5 bases. The J call could be wrong; TRBJ2-5 is a better fit for the DNA end. CDR1 LNHDA and CDR2 SQIVND come from the germline V gene (reference sequence). The CDR3 spans 12 residues. As DNA, the CDR3 is TGTGCCAGTAGTATCGGAGGTGAGACCCAGTACTTC. It translates to CASSIGGETQYF.

Written as DNA, the CDR3 is TGTGCCAGCAGCTTAGCGGGGGGAGCCTACGAGCAGTACTTC. Encoded protein: CASSLAGGAYEQYF. The chain has TRBV11-3 and TRBJ2-7, with TRBD2 matching over 7 bases. This CDR3 has 14 residues. Germline assignment: CDR1 SGHNT and CDR2 YENEEA. J lost 2 bases, V lost 1 base, and 2 bases had no gene match.

This chain's CDR3 is CASSLLAAEAFF. CDR3 sequence (DNA): TGTGCCAGCAGCTTGCTGGCAGCGGAAGCTTTCTTT. The chain is built from TRBV5-6 and TRBJ1-1; D is unresolved. CDR1 SGHDT and CDR2 YYEEEE come from the germline V gene. This CDR3 region has 12 residues. Trimming shortened V by 1 base and J by 8 bases, and 9 bases separated the two germline ends.

A few counts support this clone. V usage is TRBV28 and J usage is TRBJ1-1, with 8 bases matching TRBD1. V lost 5 bases and J lost 0; bases outside the gene matches: 2. CDR1 and CDR2 from the germline V gene are MDHEN and SYDVKM. The CDR3 has 14 amino acids. The CDR3 DNA follows: TGTGCCAGCAGTGACAGGGGTATGAACACTGAAGCTTTCTTT. Amino acids: CASSDRGMNTEAFF.

The chain recombines TRBV27 with TRBJ2-1; D is possibly TRBD2 (6 bases). Germline values: CDR1 MNHEY, CDR2 SMNVEV (reference sequence). Trimming cost V 6 bases and J 4 bases, with 13 bases left between them. This CDR3 comprises 14 residues. CDR3 sequence: CASREGLGYNEQFF. Here the CDR3 DNA reads TGTGCCAGCAGGGAGGGGCTTGGGTACAATGAGCAGTTCTTC.

The J gene is TRBJ2-1, the V gene TRBV7-3; D is ambiguous. CDR1 SGHTA and CDR2 FQGTGA come from the germline V gene. Deletions cut 5 bases from V and 5 bases from J, with 13 bases between. This CDR3 comprises 14 residues. DNA of the CDR3: TGTGCCAGCAGCCCGAACTCGGTAAACAATGAGCAGTTCTTC. It translates to CASSPNSVNNEQFF. The full variable domain, completed using reference TRBV7-3 and TRBJ2-1, is GAGVSQTPSNKVTEKGKYVELRCDPISGHTALYWYRQSLGQGPEFLIYFQGTGAADDSGLPNDRFFAVRPEGSVSTLKIQRTERGDSAVYLCASSPNSVNNEQFFGPGTRLTVL.